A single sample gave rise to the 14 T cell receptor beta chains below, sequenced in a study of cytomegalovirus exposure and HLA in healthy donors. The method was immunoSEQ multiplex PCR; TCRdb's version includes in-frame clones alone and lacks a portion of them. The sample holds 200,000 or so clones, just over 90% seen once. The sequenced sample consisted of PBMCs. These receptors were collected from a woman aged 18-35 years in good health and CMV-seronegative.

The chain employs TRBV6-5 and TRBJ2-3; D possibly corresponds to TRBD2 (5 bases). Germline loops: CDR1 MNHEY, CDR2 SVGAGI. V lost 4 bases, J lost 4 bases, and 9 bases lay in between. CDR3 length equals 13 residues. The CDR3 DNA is TGTGCCAGCAGTTGGCCGGGATCAGATACGCAGTATTTT. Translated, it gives CASSWPGSDTQYF.

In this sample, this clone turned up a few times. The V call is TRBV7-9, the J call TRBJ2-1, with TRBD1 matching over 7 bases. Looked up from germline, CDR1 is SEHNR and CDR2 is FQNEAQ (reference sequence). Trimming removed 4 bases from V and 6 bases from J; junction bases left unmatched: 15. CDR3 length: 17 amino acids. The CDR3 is CASSSLRQGVRANEQFF. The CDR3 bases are TGTGCCAGCAGCTCGCTGCGACAGGGCGTAAGGGCCAATGAGCAGTTCTTC. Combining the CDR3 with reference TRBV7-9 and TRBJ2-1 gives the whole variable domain DTGVSQNPRHKITKRGQNVTFRCDPISEHNRLYWYRQTLGQGPEFLTYFQNEAQLEKSRLLSDRFSAERPKGSFSTLEIQRTEQGDSAMYLCASSSLRQGVRANEQFFGPGTRLTVL.

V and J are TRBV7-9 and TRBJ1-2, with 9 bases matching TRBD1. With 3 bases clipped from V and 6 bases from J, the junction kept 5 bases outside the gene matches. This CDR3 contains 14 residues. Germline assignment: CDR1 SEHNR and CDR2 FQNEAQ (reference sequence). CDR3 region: CASSFGGQGDGYTF. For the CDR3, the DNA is TGTGCCAGCAGCTTTGGGGGACAGGGTGATGGCTACACCTTC.

This CDR3 is CASGRLLNQPQHF. The CDR3 region has the DNA TGTGCCAGCGGGAGGCTGTTAAATCAGCCCCAGCATTTT. The gene calls are TRBV28 and TRBJ1-5; D remains ambiguous. V lost 8 bases and J lost 4, with 12 bases in between. The CDR3 consists of 13 residues. CDR1 and CDR2 from the germline V gene are MDHEN and SYDVKM.

Written as DNA, the CDR3 is TGTGCCAGCAGCGCCGACATGGAAAACTATGGCTACACCTTC. It yields the protein CASSADMENYGYTF. The chain is built from TRBV11-2 and TRBJ1-2, with no clear D. The CDR3 is made up of 14 amino acids. V dropped 5 bases and J dropped 2 bases, with 12 bases sitting between them. Germline CDR1 SGHAT, CDR2 FQNNGV.

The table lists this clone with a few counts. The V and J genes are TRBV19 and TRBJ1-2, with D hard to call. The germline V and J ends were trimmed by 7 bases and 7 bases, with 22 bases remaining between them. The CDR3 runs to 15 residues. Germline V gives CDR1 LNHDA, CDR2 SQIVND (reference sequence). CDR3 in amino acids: CASTGGMVVFRGYTF. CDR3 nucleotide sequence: TGTGCCAGTACTGGAGGAATGGTGGTCTTCCGTGGCTACACCTTC.

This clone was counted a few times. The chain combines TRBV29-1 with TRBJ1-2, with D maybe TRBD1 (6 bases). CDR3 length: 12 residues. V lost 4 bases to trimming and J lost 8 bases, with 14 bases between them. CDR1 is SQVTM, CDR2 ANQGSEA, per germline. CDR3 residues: CSVGPGVGGYTF. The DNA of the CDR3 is TGCAGCGTTGGCCCAGGGGTGGGAGGCTACACCTTC.

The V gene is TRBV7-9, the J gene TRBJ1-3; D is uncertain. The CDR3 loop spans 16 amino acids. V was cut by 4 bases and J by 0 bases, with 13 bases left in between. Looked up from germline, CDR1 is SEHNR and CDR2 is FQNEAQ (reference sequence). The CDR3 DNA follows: TGTGCCAGCAGCTCAGGACGGGGAGTCTCTGGAAACACCATATATTTT. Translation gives CASSSGRGVSGNTIYF.

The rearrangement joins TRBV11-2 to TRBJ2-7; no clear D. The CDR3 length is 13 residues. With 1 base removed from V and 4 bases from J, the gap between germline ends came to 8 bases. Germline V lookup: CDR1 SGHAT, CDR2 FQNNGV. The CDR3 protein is CASSLVPNYEQYF. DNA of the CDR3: TGTGCCAGCAGCTTAGTTCCTAATTACGAGCAGTACTTC.

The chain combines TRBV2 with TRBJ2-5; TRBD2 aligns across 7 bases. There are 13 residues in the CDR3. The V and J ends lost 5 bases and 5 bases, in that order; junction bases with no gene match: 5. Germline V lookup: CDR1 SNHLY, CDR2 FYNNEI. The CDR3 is CASSSGEGETQYF. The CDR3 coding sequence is TGTGCCAGCAGTAGCGGGGAGGGGGAGACCCAGTACTTC.

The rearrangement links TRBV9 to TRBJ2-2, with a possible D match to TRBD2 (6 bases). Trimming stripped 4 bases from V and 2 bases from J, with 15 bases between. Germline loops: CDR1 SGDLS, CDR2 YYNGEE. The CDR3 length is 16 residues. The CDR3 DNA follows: TGTGCCAGCAGCTTAAACCGGGACTCAAACACCGGGGAGCTGTTTTTT. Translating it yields CASSLNRDSNTGELFF.

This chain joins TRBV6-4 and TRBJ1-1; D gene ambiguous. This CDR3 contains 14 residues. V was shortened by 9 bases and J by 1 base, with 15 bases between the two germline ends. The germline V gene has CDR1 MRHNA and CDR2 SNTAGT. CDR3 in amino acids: CASSPEEENTEAFF. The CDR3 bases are TGTGCCAGTTCACCTGAGGAGGAGAACACTGAAGCTTTCTTT.

The CDR3 bases are TGCGCCAGCAGCTTGGGGGACAGGGGTAGCAATCAGCCCCAGCATTTT. Protein sequence: CASSLGDRGSNQPQHF. J is TRBJ1-5 and V is TRBV5-1; 10 bases fit TRBD1. The CDR3 contains 16 residues. V was pared by 0 bases and J by 0 bases, with 0 bases of the junction left unmatched. CDR1 SGHRS and CDR2 YFSETQ come from the germline V gene.

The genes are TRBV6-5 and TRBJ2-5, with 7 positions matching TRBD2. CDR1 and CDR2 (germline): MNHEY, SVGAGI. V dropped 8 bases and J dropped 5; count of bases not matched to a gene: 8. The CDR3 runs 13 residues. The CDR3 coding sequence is TGTGCCAGCCGGGTAGCGGGTCGGGAGACCCAGTACTTC. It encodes CASRVAGRETQYF.